The entry that follows covers one T cell receptor beta chain sequence. Its antigen is still unknown. This entry is derived from a study of vaccination effects on CD4 cells after COVID-19. Sequencing in the ViraFEST assay came after antigen-specific CD4+ T cells had been expanded with viral peptide pools, which were used to stimulate PBMC. Culturing for approximately 10 days preceded CD4+ T cell isolation. Documented for the person is a PCR-confirmed SARS-CoV-2 infection occurring between March and December 2020. The CDR3 runs to 13 residues. The ends were cut back, 6 bases at V and 4 bases at J, with 10 bases in the middle. Germline CDR1 is MGHDK and CDR2 is SYGVNS. Measured with immunoSEQ multiplex PCR; TCRdb has only the in-frame clones, and not every one. This table holds 40,000 to 50,000 clones, 75% found once.

Specimen: CD4+ T cells from PBMCs cultured with a peptide pool, collected before COVID-19 vaccination. The origin of this receptor is a human donor who had a prior SARS-CoV-2 infection. The genes are TRBV25-1 and TRBJ2-1; the D gene is possibly TRBD1 (5 bases). The CDR3 nucleotides read TGTGCCAGCAGGCCGACAGCATACAATGAGCAGTTCTTC. This translates into CASRPTAYNEQFF.